Below are 9 T cell receptor beta chains sequenced from a single sample in a study of early T cells in non-severe SARS-CoV-2 infection. TCRdb re-called the 5' RACE reads with MiXCR, one entry per CDR3 protein. Here the sample spans 50,000 to 65,000 distinct CDR3 sequences, less than 15% being singletons. Sequencing input: whole blood. These receptor sequences come from an adult who was a healthcare worker with PCR-confirmed SARS-CoV-2 infection or an uninfected control (not recorded which).

The chain links TRBV6-1 to TRBJ2-5; D is perhaps TRBD1 or TRBD2 (5 bases each). The CDR3 runs 12 residues. Germline V gene data show CDR1 as MNHNS and CDR2 as SASEGT. Trimming took 7 bases from V and 5 from J, leaving 11 bases between them. The CDR3 DNA follows: TGTGCCAGCATGTGGGGGTCGGAGACCCAGTACTTC. Protein product: CASMWGSETQYF.

This clonotype was counted between two and nine times. The gene calls are TRBV30 and TRBJ1-6; TRBD1 matches at 8 bases. The CDR3 is 15 residues long. Germline-derived CDR1 and CDR2 are GTSNPN and SVGIG (reference sequence). V lost 2 bases to trimming and J lost 3 bases; unmatched junction nucleotides: 3. CDR3 loop: CAWSLGTGYNSPLHF. CDR3 nucleotide sequence: TGTGCCTGGAGTCTGGGGACAGGCTATAATTCACCCCTCCACTTT.

This clonotype was seen at least ten times. The chain couples TRBV7-9 to TRBJ1-1, with D perhaps TRBD1 (6 bases). CDR1 and CDR2 from the germline V gene are SEHNR and FQNEAQ (reference sequence). The CDR3 runs to 17 residues. The V gene lost 6 bases and the J gene lost 0 bases, with 20 bases spanning the gap. Here the CDR3 reads CASRLQEGVTVNTEAFF. The CDR3 nucleotides are TGTGCCAGCAGGCTTCAAGAGGGGGTTACGGTGAACACTGAAGCTTTCTTT.

The sample holds a few counts of this clonotype. The genes are TRBV5-1 and TRBJ1-2; possible D gene TRBD1, 5 bases. This CDR3 is 13 amino acids long. The V gene's germline CDR1 is SGHRS and CDR2 YFSETQ. V dropped 4 bases and J dropped 11 bases, with 18 bases sitting between them. CDR3 sequence reads: CASSTGHLAWYTF. In DNA form, the CDR3 reads TGCGCCAGCAGCACCGGACACCTTGCCTGGTACACCTTC.

This sequence joins TRBV7-2 and TRBJ2-1; 11 positions match TRBD2. This CDR3 comprises 16 residues. Germline CDR1 is SGHTA and CDR2 is FQGNSA. Trimming removed 5 bases from V and 4 bases from J; junction bases left unmatched: 7. The CDR3 loop reads CASSPLAGGLYNEQFF. In DNA, the CDR3 is TGTGCCAGCAGCCCCCTAGCGGGGGGCCTTTACAATGAGCAGTTCTTC.

This chain joins TRBV5-1 and TRBJ1-6; D gene uncertain. Trimming took 5 bases from V and 5 from J, leaving 8 bases between them. From germline, CDR1 is SGHRS and CDR2 YFSETQ. The CDR3 is made up of 13 amino acids. The CDR3 loop reads CASRGSNNSPLHF. DNA for the CDR3: TGCGCCAGCAGGGGTTCCAATAATTCACCCCTCCACTTT.

The V gene is TRBV29-1, the J gene TRBJ2-7, with D possibly TRBD2 on 5 matching bases. CDR1 and CDR2 from the germline V gene are SQVTM and ANQGSEA. This CDR3 has 15 amino acids. Trimming took 6 bases from V and 0 from J, leaving 18 bases between them. CDR3 region: CSVGGLASSSYEQYF. For the CDR3, the DNA is TGCAGCGTCGGCGGGCTGGCGAGCAGCTCCTACGAGCAGTACTTC.

This rearrangement joins TRBV7-2 to TRBJ1-2; D ambiguous. The CDR3 length is 14 residues. Germline V gives CDR1 SGHTA, CDR2 FQGNSA. Trimming took 4 bases from V and 3 from J, leaving 12 bases between them. DNA of the CDR3: TGTGCCAGCAGCTACCCGACTGCCCACTATGGCTACACCTTC. Translated, it gives CASSYPTAHYGYTF. Combining the CDR3 with reference TRBV7-2 and TRBJ1-2 gives the whole variable domain GAGVSQSPSNKVTEKGKDVELRCDPISGHTALYWYRQSLGQGLEFLIYFQGNSAPDKSGLPSDRFSAERTGGSVSTLTIQRTQQEDSAVYLCASSYPTAHYGYTFGSGTRLTVV.

The sample holds a few counts of this clonotype. CDR3 in DNA: TGTGCCATCAGCCCCAGTAAGGCCGGGCCCCATGAGCAGTTCTTC. It translates to CAISPSKAGPHEQFF. The chain joins TRBV10-3 to TRBJ2-1; D uncertain. The germline CDR1 and CDR2 sequences are ENHRY and SYGVKD. The V and J ends lost 6 bases and 8 bases respectively, with 20 bases between them. This CDR3 is 15 amino acids long.